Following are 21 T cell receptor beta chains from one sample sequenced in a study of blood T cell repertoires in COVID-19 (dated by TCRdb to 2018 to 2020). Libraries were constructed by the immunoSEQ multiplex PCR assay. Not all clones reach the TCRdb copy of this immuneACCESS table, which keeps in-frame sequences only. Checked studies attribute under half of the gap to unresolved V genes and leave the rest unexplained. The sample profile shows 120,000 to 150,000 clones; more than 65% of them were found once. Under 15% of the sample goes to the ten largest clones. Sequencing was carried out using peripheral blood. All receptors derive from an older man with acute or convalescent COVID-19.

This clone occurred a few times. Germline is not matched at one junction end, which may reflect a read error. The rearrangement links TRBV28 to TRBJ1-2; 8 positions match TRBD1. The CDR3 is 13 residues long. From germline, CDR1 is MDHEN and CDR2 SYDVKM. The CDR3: CASSFSDRDGYTF. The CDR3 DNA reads TGTGCCAGCAGTTTCTCGGACAGGGATGGTTACACCTTC.

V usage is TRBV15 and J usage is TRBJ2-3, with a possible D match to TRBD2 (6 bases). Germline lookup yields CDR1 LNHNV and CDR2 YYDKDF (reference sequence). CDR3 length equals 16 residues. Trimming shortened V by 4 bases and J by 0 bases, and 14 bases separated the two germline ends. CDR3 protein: CATSTRGRPSTDTQYF. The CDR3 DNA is TGTGCCACCAGCACACGGGGGAGGCCTAGCACAGATACGCAGTATTTT.

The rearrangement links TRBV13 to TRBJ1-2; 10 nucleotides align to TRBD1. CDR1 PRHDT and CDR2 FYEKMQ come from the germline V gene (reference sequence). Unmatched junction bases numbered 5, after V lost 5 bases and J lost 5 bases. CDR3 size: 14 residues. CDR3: CASSHGTGDYGYTF. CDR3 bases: TGTGCCAGCAGCCACGGGACAGGGGATTATGGCTACACCTTC.

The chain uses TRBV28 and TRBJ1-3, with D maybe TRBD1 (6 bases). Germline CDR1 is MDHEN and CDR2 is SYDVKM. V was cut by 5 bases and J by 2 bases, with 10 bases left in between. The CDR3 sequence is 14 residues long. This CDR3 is CASSGQSPGNTIYF. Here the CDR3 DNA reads TGTGCCAGCAGTGGACAGTCGCCTGGAAACACCATATATTTT.

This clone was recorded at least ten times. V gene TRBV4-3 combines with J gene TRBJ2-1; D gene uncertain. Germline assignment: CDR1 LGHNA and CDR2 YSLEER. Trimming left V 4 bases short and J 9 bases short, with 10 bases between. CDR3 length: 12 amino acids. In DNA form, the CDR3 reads TGCGCCAGCAGCCTCTCTGGCGGTGAGCAGTTCTTC. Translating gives CASSLSGGEQFF.

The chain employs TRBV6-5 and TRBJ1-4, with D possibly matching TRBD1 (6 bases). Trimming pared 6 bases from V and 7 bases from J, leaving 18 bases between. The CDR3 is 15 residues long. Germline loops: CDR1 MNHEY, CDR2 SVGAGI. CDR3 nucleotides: TGTGCCAGCAGCCTAAACAGGGTCGAAAGTGAAAAACTGTTTTTT. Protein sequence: CASSLNRVESEKLFF.

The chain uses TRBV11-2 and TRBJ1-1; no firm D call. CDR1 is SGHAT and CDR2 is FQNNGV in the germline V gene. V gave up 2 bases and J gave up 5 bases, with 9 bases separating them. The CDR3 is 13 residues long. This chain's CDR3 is CASSLQPGTEAFF. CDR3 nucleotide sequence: TGTGCCAGCAGCTTACAACCGGGGACTGAAGCTTTCTTT. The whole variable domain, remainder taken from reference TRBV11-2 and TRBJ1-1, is EAGVAQSPRYKIIEKRQSVAFWCNPISGHATLYWYQQILGQGPKLLIQFQNNGVVDDSQLPKDRFSAERLKGVDSTLKIQPAKLEDSAVYLCASSLQPGTEAFFGQGTRLTVV.

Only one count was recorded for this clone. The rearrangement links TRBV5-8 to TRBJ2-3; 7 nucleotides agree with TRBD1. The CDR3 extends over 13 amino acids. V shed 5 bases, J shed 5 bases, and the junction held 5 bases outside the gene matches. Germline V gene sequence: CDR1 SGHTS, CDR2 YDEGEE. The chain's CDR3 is CASRRTGVDTQYF. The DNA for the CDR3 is TGTGCCAGCAGACGAACAGGGGTAGATACGCAGTATTTT.

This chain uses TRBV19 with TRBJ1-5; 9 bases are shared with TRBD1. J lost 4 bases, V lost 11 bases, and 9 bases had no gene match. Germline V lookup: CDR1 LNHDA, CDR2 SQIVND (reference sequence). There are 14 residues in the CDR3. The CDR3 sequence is CASHRQGENQPQHF. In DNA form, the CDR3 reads TGTGCCTCCCACCGACAGGGGGAAAATCAGCCCCAGCATTTT.

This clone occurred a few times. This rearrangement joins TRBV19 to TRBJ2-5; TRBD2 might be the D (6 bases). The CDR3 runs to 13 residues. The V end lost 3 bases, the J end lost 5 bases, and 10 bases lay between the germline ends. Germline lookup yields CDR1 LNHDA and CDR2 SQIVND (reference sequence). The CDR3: CASSIGGRETQYF. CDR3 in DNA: TGTGCCAGTAGTATCGGGGGTCGCGAGACCCAGTACTTC.

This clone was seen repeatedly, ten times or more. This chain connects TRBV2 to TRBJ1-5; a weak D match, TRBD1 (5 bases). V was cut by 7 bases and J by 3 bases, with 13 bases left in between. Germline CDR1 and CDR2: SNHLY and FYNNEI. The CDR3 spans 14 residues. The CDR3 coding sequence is TGTGCCAGCACCCTAGGGGCGATCAATCAGCCCCAGCATTTT. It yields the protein CASTLGAINQPQHF.

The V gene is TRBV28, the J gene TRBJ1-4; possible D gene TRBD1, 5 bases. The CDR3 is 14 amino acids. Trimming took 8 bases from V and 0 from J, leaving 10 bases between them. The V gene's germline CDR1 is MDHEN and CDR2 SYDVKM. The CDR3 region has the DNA TGTGCCAGCGGCGACAGCGCAACTAATGAAAAACTGTTTTTT. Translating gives CASGDSATNEKLFF.

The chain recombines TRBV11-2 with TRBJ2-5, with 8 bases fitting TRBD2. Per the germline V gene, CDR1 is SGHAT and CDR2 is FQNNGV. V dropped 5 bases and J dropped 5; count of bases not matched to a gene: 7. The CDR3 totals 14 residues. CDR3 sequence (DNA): TGTGCCAGCAGCCCGGGGGGGGTTACGGAGACCCAGTACTTC. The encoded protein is CASSPGGVTETQYF.

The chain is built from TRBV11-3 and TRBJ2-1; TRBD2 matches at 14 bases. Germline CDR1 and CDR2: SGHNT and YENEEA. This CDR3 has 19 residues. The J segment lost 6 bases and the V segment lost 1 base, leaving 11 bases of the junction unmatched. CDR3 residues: CASSLGLGTSGGLVNEQFF. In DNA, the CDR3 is TGTGCCAGCAGCTTAGGGCTCGGGACTAGCGGGGGCCTCGTCAATGAGCAGTTCTTC. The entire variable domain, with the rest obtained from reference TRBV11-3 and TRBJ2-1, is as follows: EAGVVQSPRYKIIEKKQPVAFWCNPISGHNTLYWYLQNLGQGPELLIRYENEEAVDDSQLPKDRFSAERLKGVDSTLKIQPAELGDSAVYLCASSLGLGTSGGLVNEQFFGPGTRLTVL.

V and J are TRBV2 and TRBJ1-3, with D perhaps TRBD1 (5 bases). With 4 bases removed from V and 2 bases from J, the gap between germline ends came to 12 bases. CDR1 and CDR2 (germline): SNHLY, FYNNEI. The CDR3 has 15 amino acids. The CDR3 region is CASSGNRLAGNTIYF. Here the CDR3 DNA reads TGTGCCAGCAGTGGAAACAGGTTGGCTGGAAACACCATATATTTT.

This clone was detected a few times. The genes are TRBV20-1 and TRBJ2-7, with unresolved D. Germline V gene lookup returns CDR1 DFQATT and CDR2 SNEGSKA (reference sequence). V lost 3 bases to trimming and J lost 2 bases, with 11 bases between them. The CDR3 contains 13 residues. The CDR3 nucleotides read TGCAGTGCTAGTATCTCTGAGACCTACGAGCAGTACTTC. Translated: CSASISETYEQYF.

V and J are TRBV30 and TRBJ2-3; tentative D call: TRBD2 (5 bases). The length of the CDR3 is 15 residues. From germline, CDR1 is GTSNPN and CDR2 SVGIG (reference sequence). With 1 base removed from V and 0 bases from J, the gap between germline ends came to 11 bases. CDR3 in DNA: TGTGCCTGGAGTGGAGCGGATGCTAGCACAGATACGCAGTATTTT. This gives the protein CAWSGADASTDTQYF. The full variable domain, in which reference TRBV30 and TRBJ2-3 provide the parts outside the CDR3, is SQTIHQWPATLVQPVGSPLSLECTVEGTSNPNLYWYRQAAGRGLQLLFYSVGIGQISSEVPQNLSASRPQDRQFILSSKKLLLSDSGFYLCAWSGADASTDTQYFGPGTRLTVL.

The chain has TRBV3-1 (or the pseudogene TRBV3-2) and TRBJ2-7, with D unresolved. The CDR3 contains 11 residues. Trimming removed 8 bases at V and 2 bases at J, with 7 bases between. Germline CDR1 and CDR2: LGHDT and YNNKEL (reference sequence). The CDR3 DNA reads TGTGCCAGCTCTAATACCTACGAGCAGTACTTC. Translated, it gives CASSNTYEQYF.

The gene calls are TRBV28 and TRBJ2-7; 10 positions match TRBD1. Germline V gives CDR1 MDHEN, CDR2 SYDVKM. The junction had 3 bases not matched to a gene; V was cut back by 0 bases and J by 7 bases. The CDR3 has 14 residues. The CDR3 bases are TGTGCCAGCAGTTTATGGGGACAGGGGCGGGAGCAGTACTTC. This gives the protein CASSLWGQGREQYF.

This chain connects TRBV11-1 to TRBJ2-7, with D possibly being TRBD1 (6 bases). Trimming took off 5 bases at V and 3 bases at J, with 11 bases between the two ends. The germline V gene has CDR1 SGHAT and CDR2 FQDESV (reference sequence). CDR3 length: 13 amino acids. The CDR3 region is CASSLDRIYEQYF. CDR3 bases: TGTGCCAGCAGCCTCGACAGGATCTACGAGCAGTACTTC.

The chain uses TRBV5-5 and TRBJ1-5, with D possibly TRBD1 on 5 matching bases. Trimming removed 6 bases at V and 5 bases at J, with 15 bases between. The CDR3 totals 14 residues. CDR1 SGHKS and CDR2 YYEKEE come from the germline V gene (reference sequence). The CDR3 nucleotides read TGTGCCAGCACCCCAGGGCCCGTTTATCAGCCCCAGCATTTT. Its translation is CASTPGPVYQPQHF. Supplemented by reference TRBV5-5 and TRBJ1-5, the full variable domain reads DAGVTQSPTHLIKTRGQQVTLRCSPISGHKSVSWYQQVLGQGPQFIFQYYEKEERGRGNFPDRFSARQFPNYSSELNVNALLLGDSALYLCASTPGPVYQPQHFGDGTRLSIL.